The next 3 T cell receptor beta chains were all read from a single sample in a study of graft-versus-host responses after intestinal transplantation. Using immunoSEQ multiplex PCR, the repertoire was profiled, and TCRdb retains in-frame clones only, with some absent. The sample shows fewer than 50,000 clones, roughly 84% of them seen only once. The antigens for these receptors are not known. This specimen was unstimulated CD4+ T cells sorted from spleen or lymph node cells, taken before transplant. The origin of the receptors is a human donor who was the organ donor for an intestinal transplant.

This chain joins TRBV5-1 and TRBJ2-5, with 15 bases matching TRBD2. V dropped 3 bases and J dropped 2; count of bases not matched to a gene: 2. This CDR3 spans 16 amino acids. CDR1 and CDR2 from the germline V gene are SGHRS and YFSETQ. The chain's CDR3 is CASSSGLAGGQETQYF. Here the CDR3 DNA reads TGCGCCAGCAGCTCTGGACTAGCGGGGGGGCAAGAGACCCAGTACTTC.

V gene TRBV10-2 combines with J gene TRBJ2-2; 8 nucleotides line up with TRBD1. The germline CDR1 and CDR2 sequences are WSHSY and SAAADI. The CDR3 runs 15 residues. Losses at the gene ends were 7 bases for V and 1 base for J; bases not matched to a gene: 5. CDR3 in DNA: TGCGCCAGCACCGGGGGACAGGTGAACACCGGGGAGCTGTTTTTT. Translated: CASTGGQVNTGELFF.

J is TRBJ2-1 and V is TRBV6-5; D may be TRBD2 (6 bases). The ends were cut back, 4 bases at V and 8 bases at J, with 15 bases in the middle. The length of the CDR3 is 14 residues. Per germline, CDR1 MNHEY and CDR2 SVGAGI. The CDR3 coding sequence is TGTGCCAGCAGTTTCCTGCTCCCTAGCGATGAGCAGTTCTTC. It yields the protein CASSFLLPSDEQFF.